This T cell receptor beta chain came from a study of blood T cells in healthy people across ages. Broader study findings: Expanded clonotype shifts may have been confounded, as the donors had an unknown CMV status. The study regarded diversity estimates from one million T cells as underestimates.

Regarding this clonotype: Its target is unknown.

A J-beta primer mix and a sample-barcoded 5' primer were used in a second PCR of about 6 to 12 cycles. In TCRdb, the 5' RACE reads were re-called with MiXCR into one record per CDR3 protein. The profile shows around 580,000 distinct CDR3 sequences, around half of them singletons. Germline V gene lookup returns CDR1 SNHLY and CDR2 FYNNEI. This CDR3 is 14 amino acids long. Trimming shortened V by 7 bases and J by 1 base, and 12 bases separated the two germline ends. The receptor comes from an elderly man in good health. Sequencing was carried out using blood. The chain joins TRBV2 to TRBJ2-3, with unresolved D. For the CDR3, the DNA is TGTGCCAGCACCGAGAAGTGGGGCACAGATACGCAGTATTTT. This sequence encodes CASTEKWGTDTQYF.